These 25 T cell receptor beta chains came from one sample sequenced in a study of prognosis after radiotherapy for stage I lung cancer. Two-round multiplex PCR amplified TCR beta CDR3 from genomic DNA. Used in first-round PCR were primers specific to each TRBV and TRBJ gene. TCRdb used MiXCR to reprocess the multiplex PCR reads, holding one entry per CDR3 protein. Among around 31,000 distinct CDR3 sequences listed, roughly 52% were seen once. The source material was PBMCs, sampled before or after stereotactic body radiation therapy (not recorded which). The receptors here all came from a donor aged 50 or older with non-small cell lung cancer.

This clonotype appeared many times. This rearrangement joins TRBV10-2 to TRBJ2-1; D may be TRBD2 (7 bases). The V gene lost 8 bases and the J gene lost 6 bases, with 14 bases spanning the gap. The CDR3 is made up of 13 amino acids. Germline values: CDR1 WSHSY, CDR2 SAAADI. The CDR3 DNA sequence: TGCGCCAGCCGACTAGGGGGGGGCAATGAGCAGTTCTTC. The encoded protein is CASRLGGGNEQFF.

This clonotype turned up a few times. The rearrangement links TRBV5-1 to TRBJ2-2; no clear D. V was pared by 4 bases and J by 6 bases, with 13 bases between. CDR3 length: 14 amino acids. Germline V CDR1 and CDR2: SGHRS, YFSETQ. The CDR3 region is CASSPRSDSGELFF. CDR3 sequence (DNA): TGCGCCAGCAGCCCCCGGTCGGATTCCGGGGAGCTGTTTTTT.

Concerning this clonotype itself: Compared with germline, one end of the junction differs, possibly owing to a read error. The J gene is TRBJ2-7, the V gene TRBV5-1; D call uncertain. The CDR3 is made up of 13 amino acids. Germline CDR1 reads SGHRS; CDR2 reads YFSETQ. CDR3 residues: CVSSRAVSYEQYF. CDR3 nucleotide sequence: TGCGTCAGCAGTCGCGCCGTCTCCTACGAGCAGTACTTC.

This clonotype was seen at least ten times. The chain couples TRBV20-1 to TRBJ1-1; possibly TRBD1 for D (6 bases). The CDR3 spans 11 residues. The V gene's germline CDR1 is DFQATT and CDR2 SNEGSKA (reference sequence). Trimming cost V 6 bases and J 5 bases, with 10 bases left between them. The CDR3 DNA follows: TGCAGTGCGTACAGGGATACTGAAGCTTTCTTT. This encodes CSAYRDTEAFF.

In the case of this clonotype: A much larger clone sits a single nucleotide away, making a read error possible. Here the CDR3 DNA reads TGTGCCATCAGCGGGGGTACGTGGATCATGAACACTGAAGCTTTCTTT. This codes for CAISGGTWIMNTEAFF. The chain is built from TRBV10-3 and TRBJ1-1; weak D call: TRBD1 (5 bases). This CDR3 comprises 16 residues. V was clipped by 6 bases and J by 0 bases, with 17 bases between them. In germline, CDR1 is ENHRY, CDR2 SYGVKD.

V usage is TRBV6-2 or TRBV6-3 and J usage is TRBJ2-6; D is possibly TRBD1 (6 bases). The CDR3 contains 18 residues. V gave up 6 bases and J gave up 0 bases, with 18 bases separating them. Per germline, CDR1 MNHEY and CDR2 SVGEGT. CDR3 amino acids: CASSLHRKGGSGANVLTF. The CDR3 nucleotides read TGTGCCAGCAGCCTACACAGGAAAGGGGGCTCTGGGGCCAACGTCCTGACTTTC.

This clonotype has just one count. The genes are TRBV27 and TRBJ2-3, with 7 bases fitting TRBD2. The CDR3 consists of 14 residues. The ends lost 10 bases at V and 6 bases at J; junction bases unmatched: 13. Germline CDR1 is MNHEY and CDR2 is SMNVEV (reference sequence). This CDR3 reads CAISLSGIQDTQYF. Here the CDR3 DNA reads TGTGCCATCAGCCTCAGCGGGATTCAGGATACGCAGTATTTT.

This clonotype was detected ten times or more. J is TRBJ2-1 and V is TRBV5-1; TRBD2 agrees at 9 bases. Germline assignment: CDR1 SGHRS and CDR2 YFSETQ. The CDR3 covers 15 residues. With 4 bases clipped from V and 7 bases from J, the junction kept 9 bases outside the gene matches. The CDR3 DNA is TGCGCCAGCAGCCCGTTAGCGGGAGCTGCGAATGAGCAGTTCTTC. Translated, it gives CASSPLAGAANEQFF. Full variable domain (rest looked up from reference TRBV5-1 and TRBJ2-1): KAGVTQTPRYLIKTRGQQVTLSCSPISGHRSVSWYQQTPGQGLQFLFEYFSETQRNKGNFPGRFSGRQFSNSRSEMNVSTLELGDSALYLCASSPLAGAANEQFFGPGTRLTVL.

The chain joins TRBV27 to TRBJ2-6; TRBD1 matches 7 bases. J was trimmed by 2 bases and V by 6 bases; bases with no gene match: 10. The CDR3 is made up of 17 amino acids. Germline CDR1 reads MNHEY; CDR2 reads SMNVEV (reference sequence). Written as DNA, the CDR3 is TGTGCCAGCAGGGATAAGGGGGCTCGGGCTGGGGCCAACGTCCTGACTTTC. It specifies CASRDKGARAGANVLTF. Filled out from reference TRBV27 and TRBJ2-6, the complete variable domain reads EAQVTQNPRYLITVTGKKLTVTCSQNMNHEYMSWYRQDPGLGLRQIYYSMNVEVTDKGDVPEGYKVSRKEKRNFPLILESPSPNQTSLYFCASRDKGARAGANVLTFGAGSRLTVL.

Concerning this clonotype: A read error may be the cause here, since a much bigger clone is one base away. The chain recombines TRBV12-5 with TRBJ2-5, with a tentative D call TRBD2 (5 bases). The CDR3 is 13 residues long. Trimming pared 10 bases from V and 4 bases from J, leaving 16 bases between. Germline lookup yields CDR1 LGHNT and CDR2 FRNRAP. The DNA of the CDR3 is TGTGCTATTGGCCTTCTAGAGGGAGAGACCCAGTACTTC. Its protein product is CAIGLLEGETQYF.

The V and J genes are TRBV7-3 and TRBJ2-2; D tentatively reads TRBD1 or TRBD2 (5 bases each). The CDR3 length is 15 residues. V was shortened by 1 base and J by 6 bases, with 12 bases between the two germline ends. Germline V gives CDR1 SGHTA, CDR2 FQGTGA. The CDR3 region is CASSLRSRGAGELFF. The CDR3 region has the DNA TGTGCCAGCAGCTTAAGGTCCAGAGGGGCCGGGGAGCTGTTTTTT.

In the case of this clonotype: In this CDR3 the conserved last residue, phenylalanine or tryptophan, is missing, so a read error is likely. The chain is built from TRBV15 and TRBJ1-5; the D gene is possibly TRBD1 (5 bases). The V gene lost 1 base and the J gene lost 4 bases, with 14 bases spanning the gap. This CDR3 comprises 16 residues. The germline V gene has CDR1 LNHNV and CDR2 YYDKDF (reference sequence). The CDR3 DNA reads as TGTGCCACCAGCAGAGGTCAGGGTCTGGTAAATCAGCCCCAGCATCTT. Encoded protein: CATSRGQGLVNQPQHL.

This clonotype is medium-sized. The CDR3 region has the DNA TGCAGTGCTAGGCCCCGGGACACCATAAGAAATTCTTATGGCTACACCTTC. It translates to CSARPRDTIRNSYGYTF. The V and J genes are TRBV20-1 and TRBJ1-2, with a weak D call TRBD1 (6 bases). There are 17 residues in the CDR3. From germline, CDR1 is DFQATT and CDR2 SNEGSKA (reference sequence). V lost 3 bases and J 5 bases, leaving 25 bases between the germline ends.

The gene calls are TRBV20-1 and TRBJ2-7; D unclear. Looked up from germline, CDR1 is DFQATT and CDR2 is SNEGSKA (reference sequence). There are 13 residues in the CDR3. V was trimmed by 5 bases and J by 6 bases, leaving 17 bases between them. The CDR3 spells CSADWLGLIEQYF. The CDR3 nucleotides are TGCAGTGCTGACTGGCTGGGCCTGATCGAGCAGTACTTC.

Ten or more counts support this clonotype. The rearrangement joins TRBV28 to TRBJ2-3; D unresolved. Per germline, CDR1 MDHEN and CDR2 SYDVKM. Deletions cut 5 bases from V and 9 bases from J, with 15 bases between. The length of the CDR3 is 13 residues. CDR3 sequence reads: CASSPNTARTQYF. In DNA, the CDR3 is TGTGCCAGCAGTCCAAATACAGCTCGGACGCAGTATTTT.

This clonotype has only a few counts. The chain joins TRBV28 to TRBJ2-7; possible D gene TRBD2, 5 bases. V was pared by 5 bases and J by 3 bases, with 17 bases between. CDR1 and CDR2 (germline): MDHEN, SYDVKM. CDR3 size: 15 residues. CDR3 coding DNA: TGTGCCAGCAGTACAAGCGGACCTCCGTTCTACGAGCAGTACTTC. Protein sequence: CASSTSGPPFYEQYF.

This chain connects TRBV20-1 to TRBJ1-2; 7 positions agree with TRBD1. This CDR3 contains 12 residues. The germline V gene encodes CDR1 DFQATT and CDR2 SNEGSKA (reference sequence). Losses at the gene ends were 6 bases for V and 8 bases for J; bases not matched to a gene: 9. The CDR3 sequence is CSAPGTAWGYTF. CDR3 bases: TGCAGTGCCCCCGGGACAGCTTGGGGCTACACCTTC.

This clonotype has a count of ten or more. The V gene is TRBV6-2 or TRBV6-3, the J gene TRBJ2-5; D is unclear. The CDR3 totals 13 residues. Trimming took off 4 bases at V and 2 bases at J, with 8 bases between the two ends. Per germline, CDR1 MNHEY and CDR2 SVGEGT. In DNA form, the CDR3 reads TGTGCCAGCAGTTCCGTACGGCAAGAGACCCAGTACTTC. It is translated as CASSSVRQETQYF.

Here the CDR3 reads CASSADGTPTGELFF. In nucleotides, the CDR3 is TGTGCCAGTAGTGCAGACGGGACTCCTACCGGGGAGCTGTTTTTT. The rearrangement joins TRBV19 to TRBJ2-2, with a possible D match to TRBD2 (6 bases). Trimming cost V 5 bases and J 5 bases, with 15 bases left between them. CDR1 and CDR2 from the germline V gene are LNHDA and SQIVND (reference sequence). The CDR3 totals 15 residues.

The rearrangement uses TRBV2 and TRBJ2-7; 9 positions match TRBD1. J lost 4 bases, V lost 6 bases, and 4 bases had no gene match. The CDR3 extends over 13 amino acids. The germline gives CDR1 SNHLY, CDR2 FYNNEI. The CDR3 DNA is TGTGCCAGCAGGGGACAGGGTCGTTACGAGCAGTACTTC. It encodes CASRGQGRYEQYF.

At least ten counts were recorded for this clonotype. The V and J genes are TRBV4-2 and TRBJ1-3; D gene uncertain. Trimming took 2 bases from V and 7 from J, leaving 15 bases between them. Germline V gives CDR1 LGHNA, CDR2 YNFKEQ. This CDR3 contains 15 residues. CDR3 DNA: TGTGCCAGCAGCCAACAGGCCTCAGGAGCTAACACCATATATTTT. It yields the protein CASSQQASGANTIYF.

Turning to this clonotype: Germline is not matched at one junction end, which may reflect a read error. The CDR3 region has the DNA TGTGTCTGGAGTGCAGAGGTGCACACTGAAGCTTTCTTT. As protein: CVWSAEVHTEAFF. This chain joins TRBV30 and TRBJ1-1, with D unclear. This CDR3 contains 13 residues. Germline V gene data show CDR1 as GTSNPN and CDR2 as SVGIG (reference sequence).

The chain uses TRBV5-1 and TRBJ2-1, with TRBD2 matching over 12 bases. The CDR3 runs 16 residues. The V gene's germline CDR1 is SGHRS and CDR2 YFSETQ. Losses at the gene ends were 4 bases for V and 5 bases for J; bases not matched to a gene: 7. The CDR3 sequence: CASSEKWTSGNNEQFF. Written as DNA, the CDR3 is TGCGCCAGCAGCGAGAAATGGACTAGCGGGAACAATGAGCAGTTCTTC.

Notes on this clonotype: This likely came from a read error, as a far larger clone is one base away. This chain joins TRBV7-8 and TRBJ2-7; D is possibly TRBD2 (5 bases). V lost 5 bases and J 6 bases, leaving 26 bases between the germline ends. This CDR3 is 17 amino acids long. Germline CDR1 is SGHVS and CDR2 is FQNEAQ. CDR3: CASSGSLGRGPIFEQYF. CDR3 coding DNA: TGTGCCAGCAGCGGGTCGCTCGGCCGCGGGCCTATATTCGAGCAGTACTTC.

This chain connects TRBV12-3 or TRBV12-4 to TRBJ2-7, with 9 bases matching TRBD1. V shed 4 bases and J 3 bases; nucleotides not matched to a gene: 7. This CDR3 is built from 15 residues. CDR3: CASSSTQGAGYEQYF. Here the CDR3 DNA reads TGTGCCAGCAGTTCAACACAGGGGGCAGGCTACGAGCAGTACTTC.